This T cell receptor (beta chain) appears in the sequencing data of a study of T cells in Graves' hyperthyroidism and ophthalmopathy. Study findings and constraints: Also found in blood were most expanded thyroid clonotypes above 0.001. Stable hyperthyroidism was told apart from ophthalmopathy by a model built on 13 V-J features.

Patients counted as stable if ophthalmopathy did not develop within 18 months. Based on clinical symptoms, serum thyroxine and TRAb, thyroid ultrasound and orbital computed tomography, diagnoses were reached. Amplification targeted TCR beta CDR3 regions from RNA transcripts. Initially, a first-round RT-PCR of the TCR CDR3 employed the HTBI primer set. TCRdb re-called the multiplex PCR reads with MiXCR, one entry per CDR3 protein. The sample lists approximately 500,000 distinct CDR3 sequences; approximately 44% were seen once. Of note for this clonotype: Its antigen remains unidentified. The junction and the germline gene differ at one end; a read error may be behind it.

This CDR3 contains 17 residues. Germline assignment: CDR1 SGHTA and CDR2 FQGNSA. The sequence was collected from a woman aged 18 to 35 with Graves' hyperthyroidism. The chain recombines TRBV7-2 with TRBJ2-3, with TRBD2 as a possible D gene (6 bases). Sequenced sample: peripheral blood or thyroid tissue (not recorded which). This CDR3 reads CASSQDWSHGSTDTQYF. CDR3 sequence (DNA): TGCGCCAGCAGCCAAGATTGGAGTCACGGGAGTACAGATACGCAGTATTTT.